This T cell receptor beta chain was documented in a study of cytomegalovirus exposure and HLA in healthy donors. Turning to the study itself: Out of about 410 genotyped donors, about 80% belonged to the Caucasian-associated ancestry cluster.

13 Jbeta primers and 60 Vbeta primers were used for the PCR. Libraries were prepared by immunoSEQ multiplex PCR; TCRdb keeps only in-frame clonotypes and omits some of them. The sample comprises fewer than 200,000 clones, roughly 87% of which are singletons, and around 0.98% rests with the top ten. V was trimmed by 9 bases and J by 0 bases, leaving 13 bases between them. Germline-derived CDR1 and CDR2 are SGHVS and FQNEAQ. The CDR3 has 14 residues. The sequenced material came from PBMCs. The rearrangement links TRBV7-8 to TRBJ2-3, with a tentative D call TRBD1 (6 bases). This receptor was taken from a boy between 2 and 10 years old in good health and CMV-seronegative. The CDR3 protein is CARHREESTDTQYF. The CDR3 nucleotides read TGTGCCAGGCACAGGGAAGAGAGCACAGATACGCAGTATTTT.